This T cell receptor beta chain was sequenced in a study of identical twins (dated by TCRdb to 2015 to 2016). Study-wide context: The study deep-sequenced TCR alpha and beta repertoires from monozygotic twins, unrelated adults of various ages and cord blood to test whether fetal clonotypes persist. To rule out contamination, replicate twin experiments were performed at different times with different library preparation protocols.

This clonotype was found a few times. Its antigen target is currently unknown. Base-call qualities are not available, and no considerably larger clone is one nucleotide away. Only healthy Caucasian donors were included. The twin cohort comprised three pairs of female monozygotic twins, all aged about 18 to 29 years. Peripheral blood mononuclear cells were the source from which RNA for the TCR libraries was isolated. V is clipped by 7 bases and J by 0 bases, and the sequence between their germline boundaries is 19 bases long. The CDR3 covers 16 residues, taking in both the cysteine and the phenylalanine. Solely the CDR3 DNA is kept, with 48 bases framed from the first base. The germline V gene (reference sequence) sets CDR1 to DFQATT and CDR2 to SNEGSKA. Libraries were built with 5' RACE. TCRdb records Illumina HiSeq 2000 as the sequencer. Template switching introduced a universal primer binding site; the final cDNA contained a unique molecular identifier, enabling accurate counting of TCR cDNA molecules. First-strand cDNA for TCR alpha and beta chains was synthesized from specific primers in the conserved constant-segment region. To control for contamination, every cDNA library carried two barcodes: a SMART-Mk sample barcode plus Illumina barcodes. TruSeq adapter sequences and Illumina sample barcodes were added in two successive PCR steps. TCR alpha and beta cDNA libraries were sequenced on the Illumina HiSeq platform with custom primers. The original methods were these. MiGEC processed the raw reads to extract unique molecular identifiers, while MiXCR was used to determine the CDR3 positions. Recombination models were inferred per individual with the repgenHMM and IGoR tools using an EM algorithm. Shared clonotypes were analyzed with the tcR package in R, and sharing was normalized by the product of cloneset sizes. To study raw recombination without the effects of thymic and clonal selection, out-of-frame nonproductive sequences were analyzed. Starting from the raw public reads, TCRdb applied fastp trimming at Q25, assembled clones with MiXCR and retained in-frame beta chains. A single entry per CDR3 protein holds the most common genes and DNA from its merged rows. In this record, the V and J calls reflect TCRdb's handling and not the investigators' own analysis. Counted in this sample were about 810,000 distinct CDR3 sequences; roughly 12% of them appeared once. The ten largest clonotypes hold about 1.5% of the sample.

Overall results and qualifications from the work: In beta out-of-frame sequences, excess twin sharing was weaker, because having fewer shared sequences lowered the signal-to-noise ratio. Conclusions relied on cross-sectional statistical analysis, since the same donors could not be followed over many years. Zero-insertion analyses could be partly confounded by invariant T cells such as MAIT and iNKT, although diverse VJ usage argued against such confounding for most clonotypes. Compared with coincidental sharing between unrelated individuals, an excess of low generation-probability sequences was observed among out-of-frame TCR alpha sequences shared between twins. Fewer insertions were carried by abundant cord blood beta clonotypes, a similar but weaker trend appeared in young adult naive repertoires, and no such trend appeared in memory repertoires. Recombination models systematically underestimated out-of-frame TCR alpha sharing in monozygotic twins but agreed with sharing between unrelated individuals.

These data also formed part of another study, on yellow fever vaccine responses in identical twins. The second study reports: According to the authors, the vaccine-induced T cell response in identical twins seemed to be partly convergent and partly specific to each individual. Focusing on identical twins, the study followed the T cell clones that responded to the vaccine, and did so with precision.

Sample: PBMCs. This clonotype was sampled from a woman aged 18-30 years in good health. This chain is built from TRBV20-1 and TRBJ2-4, with TRBD2 tentatively as D gene (7 bases match). The nucleotide sequence is TGCAGTGTTGCGGGAGTAACAGGGCTAGCCAAAAACATTCAGTACTTC. Translated, this gives CSVAGVTGLAKNIQYF.